The 26 T cell receptor beta chains below come from one sample, sequenced in a study of T cell repertoires in cytomegalovirus infection. From the reads, TCRdb called clonotypes with MiXCR, one entry per CDR3 protein. The sample holds about 570,000 distinct CDR3 sequences, just under 40% seen once. Their antigen targets remain unknown. The sequencing here drew on cultured PBMCs, taken from culture after CMV antigen stimulation. The receptors stem from a human donor in good health (CMV status not recorded). Some clones in this sample may be carry-over from other donors' samples.

The rearrangement joins TRBV20-1 to TRBJ2-1; the D call may be TRBD1 or TRBD2 (6 bases each). The germline V gene encodes CDR1 DFQATT and CDR2 SNEGSKA (reference sequence). This CDR3 spans 16 amino acids. The CDR3 sequence: CSTPVRGASSYNEQFF. CDR3 nucleotide sequence: TGCAGCACCCCCGTGAGGGGGGCCAGCTCCTACAATGAGCAGTTCTTC.

The rearrangement joins TRBV20-1 to TRBJ2-4; perhaps TRBD2 as D (6 bases). The CDR3 runs to 15 residues. CDR1 and CDR2 (germline): DFQATT, SNEGSKA (reference sequence). Deletions cut 6 bases from V and 1 base from J, with 16 bases between. CDR3 sequence reads: CSAIPEGTAKNIQYF. CDR3 DNA: TGCAGTGCCATTCCGGAGGGGACGGCCAAAAACATTCAGTACTTC.

In its sample, this clonotype was seen a few times. The chain links TRBV6-1 to TRBJ2-3; 12 bases match TRBD2. CDR3 length: 16 amino acids. Germline loops: CDR1 MNHNS, CDR2 SASEGT. V was pared by 4 bases and J by 1 base, with 3 bases of the junction left unmatched. The CDR3 bases are TGTGCCAGCAGTGTGGGACTAGCGGGCGGCACAGATACGCAGTATTTT. It specifies CASSVGLAGGTDTQYF.

The chain recombines TRBV20-1 with TRBJ1-5; no clear D. The germline V gene has CDR1 DFQATT and CDR2 SNEGSKA (reference sequence). The CDR3 runs 14 residues. The CDR3 protein is CAKGGHHSNQPQHF. DNA of the CDR3: TGCGCCAAGGGCGGCCACCATAGCAATCAGCCCCAGCATTTT.

The chain links TRBV6-8 to TRBJ2-2, with a tentative D call TRBD2 (6 bases). CDR3 length: 12 residues. V shed 10 bases and J shed 5 bases, with 11 bases lying between them. From germline, CDR1 is MNHGY and CDR2 SAAAGT. CDR3 coding DNA: TGTGCCACCGGCCGGGGGACCGGGGAGCTGTTTTTT. Translation: CATGRGTGELFF.

This chain connects TRBV11-2 to TRBJ2-1; D is possibly TRBD1 (6 bases). Trimming removed 1 base from V and 3 bases from J, with 10 bases in between. Germline loops: CDR1 SGHAT, CDR2 FQNNGV. This CDR3 spans 15 amino acids. The CDR3 region is CASSLGGPRYNEQFF. Written as DNA, the CDR3 is TGTGCCAGCAGCTTAGGGGGGCCTCGCTACAATGAGCAGTTCTTC. Using reference TRBV11-2 and TRBJ2-1 for the parts outside the CDR3, the full variable domain is EAGVAQSPRYKIIEKRQSVAFWCNPISGHATLYWYQQILGQGPKLLIQFQNNGVVDDSQLPKDRFSAERLKGVDSTLKIQPAKLEDSAVYLCASSLGGPRYNEQFFGPGTRLTVL.

Only a few counts were recorded for this clonotype. This chain links TRBV7-2 with TRBJ2-5; D remains ambiguous. Germline loops: CDR1 SGHTA, CDR2 FQGNSA. CDR3 length: 13 residues. V lost 5 bases and J lost 3, with 10 bases in between. CDR3 loop: CASSPTHEETQYF. The CDR3 DNA follows: TGTGCCAGCAGCCCAACCCACGAAGAGACCCAGTACTTC.

The chain recombines TRBV7-8 with TRBJ2-2; possible D gene TRBD1, 6 bases. This CDR3 spans 13 amino acids. Looked up from germline, CDR1 is SGHVS and CDR2 is FQNEAQ. The CDR3 spells CVVGTPNTGELFF. The CDR3 DNA reads TGTGTGGTGGGGACACCGAACACCGGGGAGCTGTTTTTT. The full variable domain, with the rest looked up from reference TRBV7-8 and TRBJ2-2, is GAGVSQSPRYKVAKRGQDVALRCDPISGHVSLFWYQQALGQGPEFLTYFQNEAQLDKSGLPSDRFFAERPEGSVSTLKIQRTQQEDSAVYLCVVGTPNTGELFFGEGSRLTVL.

The CDR3 DNA follows: TGTGCCAGCAGTCTTTTGGACTTTAGCGGGAATGAGAATGAGCAGTTCTTC. Its protein is CASSLLDFSGNENEQFF. The rearrangement joins TRBV12-3 or TRBV12-4 to TRBJ2-1, with TRBD2 matching 8 bases. This CDR3 has 17 amino acids. V was clipped by 5 bases and J by 7 bases; unmatched bases: 16.

This clonotype was seen only a few times. V is TRBV10-3 and J is TRBJ2-1, with 8 bases identical to TRBD2. The CDR3 runs to 17 residues. Germline V gene lookup returns CDR1 ENHRY and CDR2 SYGVKD. The V segment lost 0 bases and the J segment 8 bases; nucleotides outside the gene matches: 12. The DNA of the CDR3 is TGTGCCATCAGTGAGTCGACGGGACTCGGGGGGGGAGATGAGCAGTTCTTC. It encodes CAISESTGLGGGDEQFF.

The chain has TRBV7-2 and TRBJ2-7; TRBD2 matches 9 bases. The CDR3 contains 15 residues. The J segment lost 4 bases and the V segment lost 6 bases, leaving 10 bases of the junction unmatched. Germline V gene data show CDR1 as SGHTA and CDR2 as FQGNSA. The CDR3 here is CASREVGGGVYEQYF. DNA of the CDR3: TGTGCCAGCAGAGAAGTTGGCGGGGGGGTTTACGAGCAGTACTTC.

The gene calls are TRBV20-1 and TRBJ2-1, with TRBD2 matching over 7 bases. The CDR3 contains 14 residues. Germline CDR1 is DFQATT and CDR2 is SNEGSKA (reference sequence). With V trimmed by 6 bases and J by 6 bases, 11 bases remained unmatched. CDR3 nucleotides: TGCAGTGCCCCCGGATGGGGGGGGAGCAATGAGCAGTTCTTC. Its protein product is CSAPGWGGSNEQFF.

The table lists this clonotype with a few counts. The chain links TRBV4-2 to TRBJ2-1, with a possible D match to TRBD2 (6 bases). V lost 0 bases, J lost 7 bases, and 16 bases lay in between. Germline V gene data show CDR1 as LGHNA and CDR2 as YNFKEQ. CDR3 length: 16 amino acids. The CDR3 is CASSQETSNKANEQFF. In nucleotides, the CDR3 is TGTGCCAGCAGCCAAGAAACTAGCAATAAGGCTAATGAGCAGTTCTTC.

The chain couples TRBV6-2 or TRBV6-3 to TRBJ2-2, with TRBD2 matching over 10 bases. J gave up 1 base and V 7 bases, and 6 bases lay outside the gene matches. Germline V lookup: CDR1 MNHEY, CDR2 SVGEGT. This CDR3 region has 16 residues. Written as DNA, the CDR3 is TGTGCCAGCACACCTAGACTAGCGGGGAACACCGGGGAGCTGTTTTTT. It encodes CASTPRLAGNTGELFF.

The chain joins TRBV10-3 to TRBJ2-3, with 7 bases identical to TRBD1. Germline-derived CDR1 and CDR2 are ENHRY and SYGVKD. After removal of 0 bases from V and 6 bases from J, the junction contained 9 bases not matched to a gene. This CDR3 contains 16 residues. In nucleotides, the CDR3 is TGTGCCATCAGTGAGTCGGGGAGAGGGGGCGCCGATACGCAGTATTTT. As protein: CAISESGRGGADTQYF.

This clonotype was detected once. The genes are TRBV20-1 and TRBJ2-2, with TRBD1 identical over 7 bases. The length of the CDR3 is 15 residues. Germline V CDR1 and CDR2: DFQATT, SNEGSKA (reference sequence). V shed 6 bases, J shed 4 bases, and the junction held 11 bases outside the gene matches. CDR3 nucleotide sequence: TGCAGTGCCCAAGGGGGCAGGGTGGGCACCGGGGAGCTGTTTTTT. Its translation is CSAQGGRVGTGELFF.

This clonotype appeared a few times. The genes are TRBV5-6 and TRBJ2-7, with D unresolved. Germline-derived CDR1 and CDR2 are SGHDT and YYEEEE. The CDR3 runs 13 residues. Trimming stripped 3 bases from V and 6 bases from J, with 13 bases between. CDR3 DNA: TGTGCCAGCAGCTCGGAATGGCGTGGCGAGCAGTACTTC. Translating gives CASSSEWRGEQYF.

This clonotype was seen only a few times. This chain joins TRBV6-6 and TRBJ1-2; 9 positions agree with TRBD1. J lost 3 bases, V lost 5 bases, and 7 bases had no gene match. This CDR3 contains 15 residues. The germline V gene encodes CDR1 MNHNY and CDR2 SVGAGI (reference sequence). This CDR3 is CASSMEQGADYGYTF. The DNA for the CDR3 is TGTGCCAGCAGTATGGAACAGGGGGCTGACTATGGCTACACCTTC.

This clonotype was seen only a few times. The chain couples TRBV19 to TRBJ2-5; TRBD2 aligns across 9 bases. The CDR3 spans 16 residues. V gave up 9 bases and J gave up 5 bases; unmatched junction bases: 16. CDR1 is LNHDA, CDR2 SQIVND, per germline (reference sequence). CDR3 coding DNA: TGTGCCAGCAGTCCCCTGGCTAGCGGGGCCGGGGAGACCCAGTACTTC. It translates to CASSPLASGAGETQYF.

CDR3 region: CASSQDPYSPLHF. The DNA for the CDR3 is TGCGCCAGCAGCCAAGACCCTTATTCACCCCTCCACTTT. The rearrangement links TRBV4-1 to TRBJ1-6; no clear D. Between the trimmed V and J ends, which lost 0 bases and 8 bases, there was a span of 5 bases. CDR1 MGHRA and CDR2 YSYEKL come from the germline V gene. The length of the CDR3 is 13 residues.

The CDR3 is CASSHRSLYATNEKLFF. As DNA, the CDR3 is TGTGCCAGCAGCCACAGGAGCCTATATGCAACTAATGAAAAACTGTTTTTT. The rearrangement joins TRBV11-1 to TRBJ1-4; tentatively, D is TRBD1 (5 bases). The CDR3 spans 17 residues. Looked up from germline, CDR1 is SGHAT and CDR2 is FQDESV (reference sequence). The V end lost 5 bases, the J end lost 0 bases, and 16 bases lay between the germline ends.

V is TRBV7-2 and J is TRBJ2-3; 7 nucleotides match TRBD2. V shed 5 bases and J 1 base; nucleotides not matched to a gene: 9. CDR3 size: 16 residues. The germline V gene encodes CDR1 SGHTA and CDR2 FQGNSA. CDR3 residues: CASSPRTRAGTDTQYF. DNA of the CDR3: TGTGCCAGCAGCCCCCGGACTAGAGCGGGCACAGATACGCAGTATTTT. Full variable domain (missing parts from reference TRBV7-2 and TRBJ2-3): GAGVSQSPSNKVTEKGKDVELRCDPISGHTALYWYRQSLGQGLEFLIYFQGNSAPDKSGLPSDRFSAERTGGSVSTLTIQRTQQEDSAVYLCASSPRTRAGTDTQYFGPGTRLTVL.

The CDR3 bases are TGTGCCAGCAGCTCCCCTAGTAGCAATCAGCCCCAGCATTTT. Its protein is CASSSPSSNQPQHF. The chain has TRBV5-6 and TRBJ1-5; D call uncertain. The ends were cut back, 3 bases at V and 0 bases at J, with 7 bases in the middle. CDR3 length: 14 residues. Germline V gene lookup returns CDR1 SGHDT and CDR2 YYEEEE.

J is TRBJ2-1 and V is TRBV5-5; D possibly matches TRBD1 or TRBD2 (5 bases each). Germline CDR1 and CDR2: SGHKS and YYEKEE (reference sequence). Trimming cost V 5 bases and J 4 bases, with 13 bases left between them. The CDR3 consists of 14 residues. CDR3 sequence: CASRPGTSYNEQFF. The CDR3 region has the DNA TGTGCCAGCAGGCCAGGGACGAGTTACAATGAGCAGTTCTTC.

V usage is TRBV5-4 and J usage is TRBJ2-2; a weak D match, TRBD1 (5 bases). The V end was cut by 0 bases, the J end by 5 bases, with 11 bases between. This CDR3 is 15 amino acids long. The germline V gene has CDR1 SGHNT and CDR2 YYREEE (reference sequence). The CDR3 region is CASSLDGRVTGELFF. CDR3 in DNA: TGTGCCAGCAGCTTGGACGGCAGGGTGACCGGGGAGCTGTTTTTT. The full variable domain, in which reference TRBV5-4 and TRBJ2-2 provide the parts outside the CDR3, is ETGVTQSPTHLIKTRGQQVTLRCSSQSGHNTVSWYQQALGQGPQFIFQYYREEENGRGNFPPRFSGLQFPNYSSELNVNALELDDSALYLCASSLDGRVTGELFFGEGSRLTVL.

This clonotype appeared a few times. J is TRBJ1-1 and V is TRBV7-2; D is ambiguous. There are 13 residues in the CDR3. In germline, CDR1 is SGHTA, CDR2 FQGNSA. The ends were cut back, 2 bases at V and 6 bases at J, with 10 bases in the middle. CDR3 nucleotides: TGTGCCAGCAGCTTAACCCGCAGCGCTGAAGCTTTCTTT. Translated: CASSLTRSAEAFF.